This TCR beta chain is from a study of regulatory T cells in long-lasting Graves disease. Comments on this clonotype: A read error may produce the germline difference seen at one junction end.

For TCR beta, libraries came from iRepertoire HTBI primers and Arm-PCR of CDR3 regions. Via MiXCR, TCRdb re-called the multiplex PCR reads, giving one row per CDR3 protein. The sample lists 300,000 to 400,000 distinct CDR3 sequences; approximately 20% were seen once. Time point denoted: newly diagnosed GD, antithyroid drugs for less than 3 months. Extracted RNA from PBMCs served as the source of the TCR library. CDR1 and CDR2 (germline): SGHVS, FQNEAQ. CDR3 size: 15 residues. The TCR was taken from a female donor with Graves disease. The gene calls are TRBV7-8 and TRBJ1-5; D is perhaps TRBD1 (5 bases). Sequencing used peripheral blood mononuclear cells (PBMCs), obtained at new diagnosis, from a patient treated with antithyroid drugs. In nucleotides, the CDR3 is TGTGCCAGCAGCTTAGGGGGGTATAGCAATCAGCCCCGGCATTTT. Its translation: CASSLGGYSNQPRHF. The full variable domain, completed using reference TRBV7-8 and TRBJ1-5, is GAGVSQSPRYKVAKRGQDVALRCDPISGHVSLFWYQQALGQGPEFLTYFQNEAQLDKSGLPSDRFFAERPEGSVSTLKIQRTQQEDSAVYLCASSLGGYSNQPRHFGDGTRLSIL.